The 13 T cell receptor beta chains given below trace back to one sample, sequenced in a study of tumor-infiltrating lymphocytes in primary liver carcinoma (dated by TCRdb to about 2017). This sample was sequenced with an Illumina HiSeq 2500. TCRbeta-specific cDNA was reverse-transcribed from about 520 ng total RNA using a constant-region primer and ProtoScript II reverse transcriptase. Construction of the TCRbeta libraries relied on three nested rounds of multiplex PCR, following a slightly modified ARM-PCR procedure. Each of the first two PCR rounds ran for about 10 cycles and used multiplex TRBV1-TRBV30 forward primers together with a Cbeta reverse primer. Using fastp trimming at Q25 and MiXCR clonotype assembly, TCRdb reanalyzed the public sequencing data and kept in-frame beta chains. CDR3 protein duplicates are merged, each entry listing the most common genes and DNA. This sample holds around 78,000 distinct CDR3 sequences; roughly two thirds were observed only once. The ten largest clones capture around 15% of the sample.

Total RNA and DNA were co-extracted without cell sorting from roughly 20-30 mg of bulk tissue using the AllPrep DNA/RNA mini kit. Sequencing was done on a sample of liver tumor tissue from sampling region 4. In light of the paper, this sample's cell subset or site label describes: tumor region T4, right-lateral pole. The receptors stem from a woman aged 55-75 years with primary liver carcinoma and hepatitis B virus infection.

As regards this clonotype: The junction departs from germline at one end; a sequencing error may be responsible. The chain couples TRBV29-1 to TRBJ2-1; 12 positions agree with TRBD2. CDR1 and CDR2 from the germline V gene are SQVTM and ANQGSEA. The CDR3 has 16 residues. The CDR3 DNA reads TGCAGCATTGTTTTGCGGACTAGCGGGGACCACAATGAGCAATTCTTC. It specifies CSIVLRTSGDHNEQFF.

This clonotype was detected ten times or more. The V gene is TRBV28, the J gene TRBJ2-3; 8 bases are a match to TRBD1. Germline values: CDR1 MDHEN, CDR2 SYDVKM. The CDR3 length is 13 residues. J gave up 2 bases and V 5 bases, and 0 bases lay outside the gene matches. The CDR3, as DNA: TGTGCCAGCAGTCAGGGGGCCACAGATACGCAGTATTTT. Translation: CASSQGATDTQYF.

Note on this clonotype: With a much larger clone just one base away, this may be a read error. This chain connects TRBV7-8 to TRBJ2-7, with TRBD2 matching over 15 bases. CDR3 length: 18 residues. Germline CDR1 reads SGHVS; CDR2 reads FQNEAQ. V gave up 2 bases and J gave up 0 bases; unmatched junction bases: 5. The CDR3 reads CASSLIGLAGGTSYEQYF. CDR3 coding DNA: TGTGCCAGCAGCTTAATCGGACTAGCGGGAGGGACCTCCTACGAGCAGTACTTC.

Comments on this clonotype: A junction boundary mismatches the germline segment, possibly from a read error. The chain uses TRBV6-6 and TRBJ1-3, with TRBD1 as a possible D gene (5 bases). Per germline, CDR1 MNHNY and CDR2 SVGAGI (reference sequence). The CDR3 runs 16 residues. The CDR3 nucleotides read TGTGCCAGCAGTTACATGGGGCCCCGGTATGGAAACACCATATATTTC. Its translation is CASSYMGPRYGNTIYF.

V is TRBV5-5 and J is TRBJ2-7; maybe TRBD1 (5 bases). This CDR3 is built from 15 residues. Trimming removed 2 bases from V and 3 bases from J, with 15 bases in between. In germline, CDR1 is SGHKS, CDR2 YYEKEE (reference sequence). This CDR3 reads CASSFETAIGYEQYF. CDR3 DNA: TGTGCCAGCAGCTTTGAGACAGCCATCGGCTACGAGCAGTACTTC.

The sample holds one count of this clonotype. A much larger clone lies a single base off, so this may be a read error. The rearrangement links TRBV28 to TRBJ1-1; D is unresolved. Per the germline V gene, CDR1 is MDHEN and CDR2 is SYDVKM. The CDR3 runs 14 residues. CDR3 nucleotide sequence: TGTGCCAGCAGGGTTGGCCAGACGAACACTGAAACTTTCTTT. Protein sequence: CASRVGQTNTETFF.

Remarks on this clonotype: A read error is likely, as this CDR3 ends without the conserved phenylalanine or tryptophan. The rearrangement links TRBV2 to TRBJ2-3, with 10 bases aligning to TRBD2. The CDR3 contains 16 residues. V shed 8 bases, J shed 3 bases, and the junction held 11 bases outside the gene matches. From germline, CDR1 is SNHLY and CDR2 FYNNEI. The CDR3 spells CASGGLSSGGTDTQYY. The DNA of the CDR3 is TGTGCCAGCGGGGGTTTATCTAGCGGGGGTACAGATACGCAGTATTAT.

The chain employs TRBV12-3 or TRBV12-4 and TRBJ1-1, with a weak D call TRBD1 (5 bases). V dropped 5 bases and J dropped 4 bases, with 17 bases sitting between them. The CDR3 totals 15 residues. The CDR3 DNA is TGTGCCAGCAGTGACAGAGGGCGAATTCTCACTGAAGCTTTCTTT. Translating it yields CASSDRGRILTEAFF.

Comments on this clonotype: Since the CDR3 does not end with the conserved phenylalanine or tryptophan, this likely comes from a read error. This CDR3 reads CASSYGGSRGSYGYTS. CDR3 coding DNA: TGTGCCAGCAGTTACGGGGGGTCACGTGGATCCTATGGCTACACCTCC. V is TRBV6-6 and J is TRBJ1-2, with D possibly TRBD1 on 5 matching bases. There are 16 residues in the CDR3. Looked up from germline, CDR1 is MNHNY and CDR2 is SVGAGI (reference sequence). V was shortened by 2 bases and J by 4 bases, with 17 bases between the two germline ends.

Remarks on this clonotype: Relative to the germline gene, one junction end is altered; a read error may explain this. The chain carries TRBV11-1 and TRBJ2-1; tentative D call: TRBD2 (6 bases). The germline V gene encodes CDR1 SGHAT and CDR2 FQDESV (reference sequence). This CDR3 is built from 16 residues. The CDR3 loop reads CASSLTPGTCYNEQLF. In DNA, the CDR3 is TGTGCCAGCAGTCTGACGCCCGGGACTTGCTACAATGAGCAGTTATTC.

The V gene is TRBV18, the J gene TRBJ2-7, with D perhaps matching TRBD1 or TRBD2 (5 bases each). CDR3 size: 13 residues. Trimming stripped 1 base from V and 3 bases from J, with 7 bases between. The germline V gene encodes CDR1 KGHSH and CDR2 LQKENI. The CDR3 loop is CASSPRGGYEQYF. DNA for the CDR3: TGTGCCAGCTCACCACGTGGGGGCTACGAGCAGTACTTC.

This clonotype came up a few times. The junction does not match germline at one end; this may be a read error. The chain combines TRBV28 with TRBJ2-1; weak D call: TRBD2 (5 bases). The CDR3 consists of 11 residues. Per the germline V gene, CDR1 is MDHEN and CDR2 is SYDVKM. The DNA of the CDR3 is TGCGCCAGCAGTTTGGTGCACGAGCGGCTCTTC. Residues: CASSLVHERLF.

The chain is built from TRBV15 and TRBJ1-4; a weak D match, TRBD1 (5 bases). The germline V gene has CDR1 LNHNV and CDR2 YYDKDF (reference sequence). The CDR3 totals 18 residues. The V and J ends lost 2 bases and 4 bases respectively, with 20 bases between them. The DNA of the CDR3 is TGTGCCACCAGCAGACATCGACTACCAGACAGAATTAATGAAAAACTGTTTTTT. This gives the protein CATSRHRLPDRINEKLFF.